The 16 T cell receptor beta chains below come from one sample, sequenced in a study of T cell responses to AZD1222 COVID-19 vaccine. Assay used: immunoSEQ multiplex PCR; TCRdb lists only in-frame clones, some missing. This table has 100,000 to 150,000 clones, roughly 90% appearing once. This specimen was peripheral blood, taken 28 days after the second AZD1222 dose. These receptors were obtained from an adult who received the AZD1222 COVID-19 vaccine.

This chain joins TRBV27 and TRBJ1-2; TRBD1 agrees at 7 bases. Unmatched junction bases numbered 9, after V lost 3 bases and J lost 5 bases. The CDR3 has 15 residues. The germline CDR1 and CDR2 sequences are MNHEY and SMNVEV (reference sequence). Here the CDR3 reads CASSFGDRVGYGYTF. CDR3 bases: TGTGCCAGCAGTTTCGGTGACAGGGTGGGGTATGGCTACACCTTC.

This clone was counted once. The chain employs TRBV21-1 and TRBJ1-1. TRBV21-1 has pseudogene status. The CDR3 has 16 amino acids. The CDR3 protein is CASSKGVHWKSGEAFF. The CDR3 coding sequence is TGTGCCAGCAGCAAAGGGGTCCATTGGAAGTCTGGTGAAGCTTTCTTT.

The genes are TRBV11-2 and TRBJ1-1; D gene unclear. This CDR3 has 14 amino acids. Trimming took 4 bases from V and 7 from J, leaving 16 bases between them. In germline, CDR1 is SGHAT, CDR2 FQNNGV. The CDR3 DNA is TGTGCCAGCAGCTCCCGACAATATCCCCGTGAAGCTTTCTTT. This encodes CASSSRQYPREAFF.

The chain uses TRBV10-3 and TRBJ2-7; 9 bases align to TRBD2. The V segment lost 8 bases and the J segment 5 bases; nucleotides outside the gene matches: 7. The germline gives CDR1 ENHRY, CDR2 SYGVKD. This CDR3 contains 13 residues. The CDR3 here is CAIAGVAGDEQYF. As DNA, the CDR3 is TGTGCCATCGCGGGGGTAGCGGGAGACGAGCAGTACTTC.

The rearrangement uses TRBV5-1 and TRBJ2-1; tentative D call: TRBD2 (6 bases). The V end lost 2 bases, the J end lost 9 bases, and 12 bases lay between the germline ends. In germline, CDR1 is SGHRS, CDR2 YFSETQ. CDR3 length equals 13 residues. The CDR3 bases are TGCGCCAGCAGCTTTTCGGGGGATCGTGAGCAGTTCTTC. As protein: CASSFSGDREQFF.

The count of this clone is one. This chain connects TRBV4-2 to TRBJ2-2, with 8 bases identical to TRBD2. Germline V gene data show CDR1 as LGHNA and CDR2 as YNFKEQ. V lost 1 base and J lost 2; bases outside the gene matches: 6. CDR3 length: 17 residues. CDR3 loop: CASSQGGTSKNTGELFF. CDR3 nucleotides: TGTGCCAGCAGCCAAGGAGGGACTAGTAAAAACACCGGGGAGCTGTTTTTT.

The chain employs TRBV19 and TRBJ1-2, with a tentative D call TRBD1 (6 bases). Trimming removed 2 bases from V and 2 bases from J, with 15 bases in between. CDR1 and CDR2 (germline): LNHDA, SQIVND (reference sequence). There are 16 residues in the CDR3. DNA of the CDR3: TGTGCCAGTAGTATATTCGTTGGGCAGGGGAACTATGGCTACACCTTC. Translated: CASSIFVGQGNYGYTF.

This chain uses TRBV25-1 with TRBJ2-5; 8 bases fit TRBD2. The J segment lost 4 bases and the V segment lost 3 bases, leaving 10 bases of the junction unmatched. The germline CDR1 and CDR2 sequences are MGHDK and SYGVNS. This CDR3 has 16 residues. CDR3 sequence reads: CASSDITSGKVETQYF. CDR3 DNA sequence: TGTGCCAGCAGTGACATAACTAGCGGAAAAGTAGAGACCCAGTACTTC.

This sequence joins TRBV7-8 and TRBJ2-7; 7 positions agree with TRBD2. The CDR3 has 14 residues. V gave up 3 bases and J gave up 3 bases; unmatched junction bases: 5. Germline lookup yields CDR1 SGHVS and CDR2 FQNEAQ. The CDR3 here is CASSFGGSFYEQYF. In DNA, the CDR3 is TGTGCCAGCAGCTTTGGCGGGAGTTTCTACGAGCAGTACTTC.

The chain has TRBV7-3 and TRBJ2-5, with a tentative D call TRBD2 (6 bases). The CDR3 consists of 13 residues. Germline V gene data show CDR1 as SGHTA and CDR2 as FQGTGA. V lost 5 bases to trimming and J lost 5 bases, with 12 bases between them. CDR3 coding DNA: TGTGCCAGCAGCGGGGGGAGAGGCGAGACCCAGTACTTC. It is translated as CASSGGRGETQYF.

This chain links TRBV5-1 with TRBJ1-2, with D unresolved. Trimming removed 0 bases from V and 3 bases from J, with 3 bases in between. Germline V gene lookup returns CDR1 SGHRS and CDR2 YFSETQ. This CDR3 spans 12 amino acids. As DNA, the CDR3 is TGCGCCAGCAGCTTGGGCGACTATGGCTACACCTTC. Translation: CASSLGDYGYTF. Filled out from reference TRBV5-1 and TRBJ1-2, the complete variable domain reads KAGVTQTPRYLIKTRGQQVTLSCSPISGHRSVSWYQQTPGQGLQFLFEYFSETQRNKGNFPGRFSGRQFSNSRSEMNVSTLELGDSALYLCASSLGDYGYTFGSGTRLTVV.

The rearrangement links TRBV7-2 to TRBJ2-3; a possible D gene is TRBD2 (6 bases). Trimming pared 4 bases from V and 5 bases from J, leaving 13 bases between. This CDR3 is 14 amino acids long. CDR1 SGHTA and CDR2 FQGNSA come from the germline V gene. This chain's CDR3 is CASSSPGLGDTQYF. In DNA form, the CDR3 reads TGTGCCAGCAGCTCCCCGGGACTCGGAGATACGCAGTATTTT.

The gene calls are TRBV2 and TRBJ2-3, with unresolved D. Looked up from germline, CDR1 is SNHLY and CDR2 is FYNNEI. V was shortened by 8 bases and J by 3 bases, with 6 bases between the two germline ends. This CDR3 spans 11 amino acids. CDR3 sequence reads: CASVETDTQYF. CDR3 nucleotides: TGTGCCAGCGTGGAGACAGATACGCAGTATTTT.

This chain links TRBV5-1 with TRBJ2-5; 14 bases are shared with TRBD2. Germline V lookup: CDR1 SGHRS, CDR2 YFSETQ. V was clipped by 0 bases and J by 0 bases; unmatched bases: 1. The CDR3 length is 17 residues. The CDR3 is CASSLGGLAGDQETQYF. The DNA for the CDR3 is TGCGCCAGCAGCTTGGGGGGACTAGCGGGAGACCAAGAGACCCAGTACTTC.

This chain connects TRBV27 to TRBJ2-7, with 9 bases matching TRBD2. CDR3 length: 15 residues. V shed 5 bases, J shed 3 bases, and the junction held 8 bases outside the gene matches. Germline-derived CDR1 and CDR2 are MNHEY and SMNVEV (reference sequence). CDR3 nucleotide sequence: TGTGCCAGCAGTGAAATAGCGGGAGCTCACTACGAGCAGTACTTC. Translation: CASSEIAGAHYEQYF.

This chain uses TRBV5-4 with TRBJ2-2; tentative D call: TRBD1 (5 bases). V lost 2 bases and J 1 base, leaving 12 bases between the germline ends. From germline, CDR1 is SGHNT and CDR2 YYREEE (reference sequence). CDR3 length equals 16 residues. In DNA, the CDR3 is TGTGCCAGCAGCTTCCGGTTAGGGGTGAACACCGGGGAGCTGTTTTTT. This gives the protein CASSFRLGVNTGELFF. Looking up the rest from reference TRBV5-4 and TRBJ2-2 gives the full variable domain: ETGVTQSPTHLIKTRGQQVTLRCSSQSGHNTVSWYQQALGQGPQFIFQYYREEENGRGNFPPRFSGLQFPNYSSELNVNALELDDSALYLCASSFRLGVNTGELFFGEGSRLTVL.